Presented here are 16 T cell receptor beta chains from one specimen sequenced in a study of T cell changes during pregnancy in multiple sclerosis. The repertoire was sequenced with immunoSEQ multiplex PCR; TCRdb's copy has only in-frame clones and lacks some. The sample has some 80,000 clones, 85% to 95% seen once; the top ten hold about 0.14%. The material was CD4+ T cells from peripheral blood mononuclear cells, obtained after pregnancy. These receptors all come from a female donor with multiple sclerosis, enrolled in a pregnancy study.

This rearrangement joins TRBV7-2 to TRBJ2-7; weak D call: TRBD1 (6 bases). Looked up from germline, CDR1 is SGHTA and CDR2 is FQGNSA. V lost 9 bases, J lost 0 bases, and 15 bases lay in between. This CDR3 region has 14 residues. CDR3: CASSPQGSSYEQYF. CDR3 DNA sequence: TGTGCCAGTTCACCACAGGGAAGCTCCTACGAGCAGTACTTC.

In DNA form, the CDR3 reads TGTGCCAGTAGTATCCAGGGACTGGAGACCCAGTACTTC. It is translated as CASSIQGLETQYF. The chain joins TRBV19 to TRBJ2-5; D is possibly TRBD2 (6 bases). Germline V lookup: CDR1 LNHDA, CDR2 SQIVND (reference sequence). This CDR3 has 13 amino acids. V was pared by 3 bases and J by 5 bases, with 10 bases between.

The rearrangement links TRBV7-3 to TRBJ2-2; TRBD1 is a possible D gene (6 bases). Germline V CDR1 and CDR2: SGHTA, FQGTGA. CDR3 length: 14 residues. V was clipped by 5 bases and J by 3 bases, with 10 bases between them. The CDR3 sequence is CASSINRDTGELFF. The CDR3 DNA is TGTGCCAGCAGCATAAACAGGGACACCGGGGAGCTGTTTTTT.

V gene TRBV28 combines with J gene TRBJ1-1; 10 bases align to TRBD1. V dropped 4 bases and J dropped 3; count of bases not matched to a gene: 5. The V gene's germline CDR1 is MDHEN and CDR2 SYDVKM. CDR3 length: 15 amino acids. CDR3 in amino acids: CASSSGQGGYTEAFF. As DNA, the CDR3 is TGTGCCAGCAGTTCCGGACAGGGGGGGTACACTGAAGCTTTCTTT.

The chain couples TRBV28 to TRBJ2-7, with D possibly matching TRBD2 (6 bases). There are 14 residues in the CDR3. Germline V lookup: CDR1 MDHEN, CDR2 SYDVKM. CDR3 in DNA: TGTGCGGTCTCTAGCGCCCTCCCCACCTACGAGCAGTACTTC. Amino acids: CAVSSALPTYEQYF.

The gene calls are TRBV10-3 and TRBJ2-3; 8 nucleotides match TRBD2. Germline CDR1 ENHRY, CDR2 SYGVKD. The CDR3 sequence is 13 residues long. Trimming took 10 bases from V and 6 from J; bases not matched to a gene: 9. CDR3 loop: CATQRELPDTQYF. CDR3 DNA sequence: TGTGCCACACAGCGGGAGTTACCGGATACGCAGTATTTT.

J is TRBJ1-2 and V is TRBV9; 7 bases fit TRBD1. Per the germline V gene, CDR1 is SGDLS and CDR2 is YYNGEE. The CDR3 is 14 residues long. J was trimmed by 7 bases and V by 3 bases; bases with no gene match: 9. CDR3 protein: CASSALDRVGGYTF. In DNA form, the CDR3 reads TGTGCCAGCAGCGCCTTAGACAGGGTGGGTGGCTACACCTTC. Combining the CDR3 with reference TRBV9 and TRBJ1-2 gives the whole variable domain DSGVTQTPKHLITATGQRVTLRCSPRSGDLSVYWYQQSLDQGLQFLIQYYNGEERAKGNILERFSAQQFPDLHSELNLSSLELGDSALYFCASSALDRVGGYTFGSGTRLTVV.

The chain has TRBV2 and TRBJ1-5; the match to TRBD1 covers 9 bases. The CDR3 consists of 17 residues. The trim removed 4 bases at V and 0 bases at J, leaving 7 bases unmatched. Germline V CDR1 and CDR2: SNHLY, FYNNEI. This CDR3 reads CASSGGQGRYSNQPQHF. The CDR3 DNA is TGTGCCAGCAGTGGGGGACAGGGACGATATAGCAATCAGCCCCAGCATTTT.

The chain combines TRBV10-3 with TRBJ1-5; D gene unclear. Germline loops: CDR1 ENHRY, CDR2 SYGVKD. V dropped 0 bases and J dropped 6 bases, with 6 bases sitting between them. This CDR3 comprises 13 residues. In DNA form, the CDR3 reads TGTGCCATCAGTGAGTCTGGAGGTCAGCCCCAGCATTTT. Translated, it gives CAISESGGQPQHF.

V is TRBV29-1 and J is TRBJ2-7, with TRBD1 as a possible D gene (5 bases). The CDR3 loop spans 12 amino acids. The V and J ends lost 4 bases and 3 bases respectively, with 10 bases between them. Germline CDR1 is SQVTM and CDR2 is ANQGSEA. CDR3 residues: CSVGGGYYEQYF. The CDR3 DNA sequence: TGCAGCGTTGGGGGCGGATACTACGAGCAGTACTTC.

V is TRBV7-6 and J is TRBJ1-3; TRBD1 is a possible D gene (6 bases). From germline, CDR1 is SGHVS and CDR2 FNYEAQ. V lost 6 bases and J lost 0, with 24 bases in between. The length of the CDR3 is 19 residues. The CDR3 sequence is CASSGGRGGKIASGNTIYF. The CDR3 DNA is TGTGCCAGCAGTGGGGGTAGGGGGGGGAAGATCGCCTCTGGAAACACCATATATTTT.

The J gene is TRBJ1-5, the V gene TRBV28; D is ambiguous. V was trimmed by 7 bases and J by 2 bases, leaving 12 bases between them. There are 14 residues in the CDR3. Germline V gene lookup returns CDR1 MDHEN and CDR2 SYDVKM. The CDR3 nucleotides are TGTGCCAGCAAGGACTTATCCCGCAATCAGCCCCAGCATTTT. This codes for CASKDLSRNQPQHF.

This clone has a single count. The chain employs TRBV11-3 and TRBJ2-1, with 11 bases fitting TRBD2. The CDR3 totals 19 residues. The germline gives CDR1 SGHNT, CDR2 YENEEA. Losses at the gene ends were 2 bases for V and 5 bases for J; bases not matched to a gene: 14. This CDR3 is CASSLQSWGTGLADNEQFF. Here the CDR3 DNA reads TGTGCCAGCAGCTTACAATCCTGGGGTACGGGACTAGCGGACAATGAGCAGTTCTTC.

This chain connects TRBV5-1 to TRBJ2-7, with 7 bases that match TRBD1. CDR3 length: 15 residues. Trimming at V came to 4 bases and at J to 9 bases, leaving 16 bases not matched to a gene. The germline V gene has CDR1 SGHRS and CDR2 YFSETQ. The DNA for the CDR3 is TGCGCCAGCAGCGCCTCCTCCGGGACAGCCCTTAGGCAGTACTTC. Residues: CASSASSGTALRQYF.

This clone was detected a few times. The genes are TRBV27 and TRBJ1-3; no clear D. The CDR3 consists of 14 residues. V shed 0 bases and J shed 2 bases, with 5 bases lying between them. Germline V gene lookup returns CDR1 MNHEY and CDR2 SMNVEV (reference sequence). CDR3 loop: CASSLSGAGNTIYF. DNA of the CDR3: TGTGCCAGCAGTTTATCAGGAGCTGGAAACACCATATATTTT.

This clone was seen just once. The chain combines TRBV28 with TRBJ2-1, with 11 positions matching TRBD2. From germline, CDR1 is MDHEN and CDR2 SYDVKM. The CDR3 totals 18 residues. Trimming removed 6 bases from V and 3 bases from J; junction bases left unmatched: 13. The CDR3 coding sequence is TGTGCCAGCAGACACACTAGCGGGAGTCTGATTGTCTACAATGAGCAGTTCTTC. Residues: CASRHTSGSLIVYNEQFF.